This T cell receptor (beta chain) was found in a study of cytomegalovirus exposure and HLA in healthy donors. Notes on the study in general: V- and J-gene trimming in TCR beta was tied to a missense DCLRE1C variant by an analysis performed later.

With 7 bases clipped from V and 2 bases from J, the junction kept 9 bases outside the gene matches. The V gene's germline CDR1 is MNHEY and CDR2 SMNVEV (reference sequence). This CDR3 is built from 15 residues. The primer mix had 60 Vbeta and 13 Jbeta primers. Original analysis: A later analysis counted some 87 million unique TCR beta chains, around 12 million shared. The method was immunoSEQ multiplex PCR; TCRdb's version includes in-frame clones alone and lacks a portion of them. The V and J calls and clone size are taken from that table; D and trimming were inferred from the DNA. The table shows about 130,000 clones, with 65% to 90% occurring only once. This clone has just a few counts. Antigen: not known. Unrecorded immune exposures were likely, despite nominal health at sampling.

The V and J genes are TRBV27 and TRBJ2-7; 9 nucleotides match TRBD2. Sequencing input: PBMCs. The sequence derives from a girl aged 2-9 years in good health and CMV-seronegative. The DNA of the CDR3 is TGTGCCAGCACCTCGACTAGCGGTCCTGCCTACGAGCAGTACTTC. It yields the protein CASTSTSGPAYEQYF.